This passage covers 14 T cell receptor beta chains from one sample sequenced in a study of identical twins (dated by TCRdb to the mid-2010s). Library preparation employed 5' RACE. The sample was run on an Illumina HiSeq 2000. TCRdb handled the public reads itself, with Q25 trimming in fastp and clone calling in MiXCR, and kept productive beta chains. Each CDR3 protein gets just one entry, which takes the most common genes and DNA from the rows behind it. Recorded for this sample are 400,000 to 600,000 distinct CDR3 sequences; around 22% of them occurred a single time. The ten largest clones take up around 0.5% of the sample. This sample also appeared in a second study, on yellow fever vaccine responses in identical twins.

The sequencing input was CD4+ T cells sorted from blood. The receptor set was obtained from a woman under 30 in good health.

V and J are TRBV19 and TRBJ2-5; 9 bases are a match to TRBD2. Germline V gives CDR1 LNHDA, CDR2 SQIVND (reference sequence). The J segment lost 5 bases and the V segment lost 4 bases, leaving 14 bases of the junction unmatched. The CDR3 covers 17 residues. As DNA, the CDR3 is TGTGCCAGTAGTAGAGAGCGGGCGGGAGGGCCCCGGGAGACCCAGTACTTC. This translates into CASSRERAGGPRETQYF.

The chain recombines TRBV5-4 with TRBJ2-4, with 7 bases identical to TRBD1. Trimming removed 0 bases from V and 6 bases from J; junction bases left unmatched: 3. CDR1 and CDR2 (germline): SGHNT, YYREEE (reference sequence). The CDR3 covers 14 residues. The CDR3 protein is CASSLGQGSNIQYF. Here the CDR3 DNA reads TGTGCCAGCAGCTTGGGACAGGGTTCAAACATTCAGTACTTC.

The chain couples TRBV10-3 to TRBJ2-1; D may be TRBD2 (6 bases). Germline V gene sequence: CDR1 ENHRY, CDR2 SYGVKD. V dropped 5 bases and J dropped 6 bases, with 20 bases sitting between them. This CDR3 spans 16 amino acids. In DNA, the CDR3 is TGTGCCATCAGTAACGCCCGGGATGTGGGGGGCAATGAGCAGTTCTTC. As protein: CAISNARDVGGNEQFF.

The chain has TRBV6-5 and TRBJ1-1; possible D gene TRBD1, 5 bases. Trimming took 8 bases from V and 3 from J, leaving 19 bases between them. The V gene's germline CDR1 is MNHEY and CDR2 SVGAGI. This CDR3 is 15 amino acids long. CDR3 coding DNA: TGTGCCAGCGTTGGACCGCCTGTGGGGGACACTGAAGCTTTCTTT. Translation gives CASVGPPVGDTEAFF.

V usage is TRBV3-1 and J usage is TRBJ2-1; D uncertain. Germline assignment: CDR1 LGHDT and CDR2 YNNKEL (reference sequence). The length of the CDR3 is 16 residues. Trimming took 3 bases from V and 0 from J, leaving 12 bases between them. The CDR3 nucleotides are TGTGCCAGCAGCCAGGGTGCCAGCCTCTCCTACAATGAGCAGTTCTTC. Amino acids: CASSQGASLSYNEQFF.

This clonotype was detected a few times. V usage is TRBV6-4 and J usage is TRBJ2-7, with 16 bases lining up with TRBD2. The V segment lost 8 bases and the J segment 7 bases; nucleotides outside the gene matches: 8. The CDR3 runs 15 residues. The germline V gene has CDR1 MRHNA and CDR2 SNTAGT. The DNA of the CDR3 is TGTGCCAGCCGACGGGGACTAGCGGGGGGGGAGGAGCAGTACGTC. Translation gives CASRRGLAGGEEQYV.

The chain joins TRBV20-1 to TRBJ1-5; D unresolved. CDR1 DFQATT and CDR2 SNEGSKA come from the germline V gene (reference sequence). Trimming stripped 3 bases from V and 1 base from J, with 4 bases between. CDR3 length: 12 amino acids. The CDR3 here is CSASRSNQPQHF. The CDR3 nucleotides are TGCAGTGCTAGTCGGAGCAATCAGCCCCAGCATTTT.

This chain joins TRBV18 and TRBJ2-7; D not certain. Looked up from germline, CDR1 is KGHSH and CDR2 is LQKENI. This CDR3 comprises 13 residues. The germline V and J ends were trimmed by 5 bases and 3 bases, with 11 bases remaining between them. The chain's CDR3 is CASSISGGYEQYV. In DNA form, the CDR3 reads TGTGCCAGCTCAATATCCGGCGGCTACGAGCAGTACGTC.

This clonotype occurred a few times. CDR3 amino acids: CASFAKRESTDTQYF. The CDR3 DNA reads as TGTGCCAGCTTCGCCAAGCGGGAGAGCACAGATACGCAGTATTTT. V gene TRBV18 combines with J gene TRBJ2-3, with 8 positions matching TRBD2. The CDR3 loop spans 15 amino acids. Germline values: CDR1 KGHSH, CDR2 LQKENI. V was clipped by 7 bases and J by 0 bases; unmatched bases: 6.

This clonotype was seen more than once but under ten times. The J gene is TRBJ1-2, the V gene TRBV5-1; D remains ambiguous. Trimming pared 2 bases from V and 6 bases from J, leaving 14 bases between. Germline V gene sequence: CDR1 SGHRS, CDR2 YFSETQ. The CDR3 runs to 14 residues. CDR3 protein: CASSLFMGDNGYTF. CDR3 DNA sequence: TGCGCCAGCAGCTTATTCATGGGAGATAATGGCTACACCTTC.

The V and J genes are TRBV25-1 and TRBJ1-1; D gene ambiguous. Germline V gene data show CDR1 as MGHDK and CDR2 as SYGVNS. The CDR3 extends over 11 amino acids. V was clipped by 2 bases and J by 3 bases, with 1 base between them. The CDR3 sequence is CASSEDTEAFF. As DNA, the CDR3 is TGTGCCAGCAGTGAAGACACTGAAGCTTTCTTT.

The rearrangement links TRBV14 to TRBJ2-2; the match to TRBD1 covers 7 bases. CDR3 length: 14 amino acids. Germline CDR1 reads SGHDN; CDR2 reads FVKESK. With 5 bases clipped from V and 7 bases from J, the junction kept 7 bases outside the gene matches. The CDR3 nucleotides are TGTGCCAGCAGCTCGACAGGGTTCGTCGGGGAGCTGTTTTTT. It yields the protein CASSSTGFVGELFF.

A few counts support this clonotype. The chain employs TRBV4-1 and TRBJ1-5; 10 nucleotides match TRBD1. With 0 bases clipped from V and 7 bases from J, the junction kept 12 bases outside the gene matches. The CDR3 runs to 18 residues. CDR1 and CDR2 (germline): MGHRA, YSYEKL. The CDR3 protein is CASSQDGGGGQGGQPQHF. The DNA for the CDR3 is TGCGCCAGCAGCCAAGATGGTGGGGGTGGACAGGGGGGCCAGCCCCAGCATTTT.

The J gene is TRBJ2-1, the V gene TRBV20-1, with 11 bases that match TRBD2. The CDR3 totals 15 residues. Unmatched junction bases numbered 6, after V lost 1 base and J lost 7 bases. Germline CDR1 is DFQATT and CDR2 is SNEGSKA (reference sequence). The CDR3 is CSARVILAGANEQFF. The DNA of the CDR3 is TGCAGTGCTAGAGTAATACTAGCGGGGGCTAATGAGCAGTTCTTC.